This T cell receptor (beta chain) was identified during a study of molecular identifiers for immune sequencing clone quantification. The wider study: Replicate runs used RNA from about 19,000 or 110,000 naive CD8 cells, which was split five ways into aliquots, and four of those aliquots were then sequenced. Study findings and constraints: Detecting spiked Jurkat TCR RNA from one cell among about a million naive cells was reportedly possible.

TCRdb redid the calling of the PCR reads with MiXCR, one entry per CDR3 protein. The sample contains about 640,000 distinct CDR3 sequences, less than 20% of which appear only once. The CDR3 covers 15 residues. The V and J ends lost 1 base and 2 bases, in that order; junction bases with no gene match: 6. The germline V gene has CDR1 DFQATT and CDR2 SNEGSKA (reference sequence). As concerns this clonotype: Its antigen is currently unknown.

This chain uses TRBV20-1 with TRBJ2-3; 7 nucleotides agree with TRBD2. This receptor was obtained from a human donor in good health. Some libraries in this study had Jurkat cell RNA spiked in. Sequencing input: naive CD8+ T cells from blood, with Jurkat cell RNA spiked in. Subset indicated: FACS-sorted CD8+CD4-CCR7+CD45RA+ naive T cells. The CDR3 sequence: CSARGLAENTDTQYF. CDR3 coding DNA: TGCAGTGCTAGAGGGCTAGCGGAGAACACAGATACGCAGTATTTT.